Sequencing of this TCR beta chain was carried out in a study of blood T cell repertoires in COVID-19. Clones were sequenced by immunoSEQ multiplex PCR, and TCRdb holds only the in-frame ones, with some missing. The table lists some 300,000 clones, roughly 86% of them singletons. The ends lost 4 bases at V and 1 base at J; junction bases unmatched: 4. Germline-derived CDR1 and CDR2 are LGHNA and YNFKEQ. This CDR3 contains 17 residues. Material for sequencing was PBMCs or T cells enriched from blood (not recorded which). The gene calls are TRBV4-2 and TRBJ2-2; the match to TRBD2 covers 12 bases. This clonotype originated in a woman between 50 and 59 years old who had been exposed to COVID-19. The CDR3 spells CASSRELAGGNTGELFF. The CDR3 bases are TGTGCCAGCAGCCGGGAACTAGCGGGGGGGAACACCGGGGAGCTGTTTTTT.